This T cell receptor beta chain comes out of a study of beta chain features in type 1 diabetes. Study-wide findings and caveats: Short templates might get an advantage during PCR, and this would be equal in patients and controls. For Type 1 diabetes patients, all four CD4+ subsets carried TCRB CDR3s that were moderately but significantly shorter.

On this clone itself: The antigen remains undetermined.

CD4+ naive, central memory, regulatory and stem cell-like memory cells were sorted via CD45RO/CCR7/CD25/CD127/CD95/CD27. J gave up 7 bases and V 3 bases, and 9 bases lay outside the gene matches. The CDR3 has 14 residues. The germline CDR1 and CDR2 sequences are GTSNPN and SVGIG (reference sequence). The investigators reverse transcribed all of the isolated RNA, so they sequenced expressed TCRB transcripts. Using immunoSEQ multiplex PCR, the repertoire was profiled, and TCRdb retains in-frame clones only, with some absent. The sample yields about 710,000 clones, about an eighth seen once. This chain connects TRBV30 to TRBJ2-1; TRBD2 aligns across 7 bases. Sequencing input: naive CD4+ T cells from blood. The sequence was collected from a young man with type 1 diabetes. CDR3 in DNA: TGTGCCTGGAGCACCGGCGGGAGTAGGAATGAGCAGTTCTTC. Translated: CAWSTGGSRNEQFF.